What follows are 10 T cell receptor beta chains derived from one specimen sequenced in a study of cytomegalovirus exposure and HLA in healthy donors. With 60 Vbeta and 13 Jbeta primers, the PCR was carried out. Some clones are missing from TCRdb's copy, which holds only in-frame ones; the method was immunoSEQ multiplex PCR. The top ten hold less than 9.5% of the sample, which has roughly 180,000 clones, around 80% seen once. The material sequenced was PBMCs. The receptors originated from a woman in her forties in good health and CMV-seropositive.

V gene TRBV7-3 combines with J gene TRBJ2-6; possible D gene TRBD1, 5 bases. The CDR3 extends over 15 amino acids. CDR1 and CDR2 (germline): SGHTA, FQGTGA. V dropped 4 bases and J dropped 3 bases, with 10 bases sitting between them. CDR3 sequence reads: CASSSLQVGANVLTF. The CDR3 nucleotides read TGTGCCAGCAGCTCCCTACAGGTTGGGGCCAACGTCCTGACTTTC. Supplemented by reference TRBV7-3 and TRBJ2-6, the full variable domain reads GAGVSQTPSNKVTEKGKYVELRCDPISGHTALYWYRQSLGQGPEFLIYFQGTGAADDSGLPNDRFFAVRPEGSVSTLKIQRTERGDSAVYLCASSSLQVGANVLTFGAGSRLTVL.

This clone was observed a single time. The gene calls are TRBV19 and TRBJ1-2, with TRBD1 identical over 8 bases. Germline V gene data show CDR1 as LNHDA and CDR2 as SQIVND (reference sequence). Unmatched junction bases numbered 7, after V lost 3 bases and J lost 4 bases. This CDR3 has 15 residues. In nucleotides, the CDR3 is TGTGCCAGTAGTATCCCCAGGGGGCGCGGCTATGGCTACACCTTC. This gives the protein CASSIPRGRGYGYTF.

In its sample, this clone was seen a few times. J is TRBJ2-1 and V is TRBV5-1; TRBD1 is a possible D gene (6 bases). Germline CDR1 reads SGHRS; CDR2 reads YFSETQ. CDR3 length: 13 residues. V lost 6 bases and J lost 7, with 14 bases in between. The CDR3 bases are TGCGCCAGCACCTACCTCGGGACAAATGAGCAGTTCTTC. Its protein is CASTYLGTNEQFF. Based on the CDR3 plus reference TRBV5-1 and TRBJ2-1, the full variable domain is KAGVTQTPRYLIKTRGQQVTLSCSPISGHRSVSWYQQTPGQGLQFLFEYFSETQRNKGNFPGRFSGRQFSNSRSEMNVSTLELGDSALYLCASTYLGTNEQFFGPGTRLTVL.

This clone was found a few times. CDR3 coding DNA: TGCGCCAGCAGCCAAGACGCGGGACTAGCGGGAGGGCCTCAAGAGACCCAGTACTTC. Its translation: CASSQDAGLAGGPQETQYF. V and J are TRBV4-1 and TRBJ2-5; 16 bases line up with TRBD2. V shed 0 bases and J 2 bases; nucleotides not matched to a gene: 6. The length of the CDR3 is 19 residues. Germline CDR1 MGHRA, CDR2 YSYEKL.

V is TRBV6-1 and J is TRBJ2-7; TRBD1 agrees at 8 bases. The CDR3 extends over 12 amino acids. CDR1 is MNHNS, CDR2 SASEGT, per germline. V dropped 8 bases and J dropped 3; count of bases not matched to a gene: 3. In nucleotides, the CDR3 is TGTGCCAGCGCAGACAGGGGCTACGAGCAGTACTTC. Translation: CASADRGYEQYF.

The chain carries TRBV4-1 and TRBJ2-5; D may be TRBD2 (5 bases). The germline V gene has CDR1 MGHRA and CDR2 YSYEKL. CDR3 size: 17 residues. Trimming left V 0 bases short and J 3 bases short, with 17 bases between. The CDR3 coding sequence is TGCGCCAGCAGCCAAGATGGAAGTAGCGCTGGGGAAGAGACCCAGTACTTC. This sequence encodes CASSQDGSSAGEETQYF.

The rearrangement links TRBV11-3 to TRBJ2-5; 13 positions match TRBD2. The length of the CDR3 is 16 residues. Germline lookup yields CDR1 SGHNT and CDR2 YENEEA. Trimming cost V 5 bases and J 2 bases; bases outside gene matches: 5. CDR3 nucleotide sequence: TGTGCCAGCAGCATAGGACTAGCGGGAGCACAAGAGACCCAGTACTTC. Protein sequence: CASSIGLAGAQETQYF.

V is TRBV5-1 and J is TRBJ2-1, with 13 bases identical to TRBD2. The CDR3 contains 18 residues. The germline gives CDR1 SGHRS, CDR2 YFSETQ. The trim removed 3 bases at V and 7 bases at J, leaving 13 bases unmatched. The CDR3 loop is CASSSGPLAGGPGNEQFF. The CDR3 DNA follows: TGCGCCAGCAGCTCCGGCCCACTAGCGGGAGGGCCCGGGAATGAGCAGTTCTTC.

This clone has more than one count but fewer than ten. This chain connects TRBV27 to TRBJ2-2, with 8 positions matching TRBD2. CDR3 length equals 19 residues. V lost 3 bases, J lost 3 bases, and 15 bases stayed unmatched. Germline V gene data show CDR1 as MNHEY and CDR2 as SMNVEV (reference sequence). DNA for the CDR3: TGTGCCAGCAGTTTCTTTCGAGCACGTAGCGGGATTTACACCGGGGAGCTGTTTTTT. Amino acid sequence: CASSFFRARSGIYTGELFF.

The chain carries TRBV7-9 and TRBJ1-2, with 10 bases lining up with TRBD1. V lost 4 bases to trimming and J lost 4 bases; unmatched junction nucleotides: 6. CDR1 and CDR2 from the germline V gene are SEHNR and FQNEAQ (reference sequence). The CDR3 runs to 15 residues. The chain's CDR3 is CASSSTGGGGYGYTF. CDR3 sequence (DNA): TGTGCCAGCAGCTCGACAGGGGGCGGTGGCTATGGCTACACCTTC.